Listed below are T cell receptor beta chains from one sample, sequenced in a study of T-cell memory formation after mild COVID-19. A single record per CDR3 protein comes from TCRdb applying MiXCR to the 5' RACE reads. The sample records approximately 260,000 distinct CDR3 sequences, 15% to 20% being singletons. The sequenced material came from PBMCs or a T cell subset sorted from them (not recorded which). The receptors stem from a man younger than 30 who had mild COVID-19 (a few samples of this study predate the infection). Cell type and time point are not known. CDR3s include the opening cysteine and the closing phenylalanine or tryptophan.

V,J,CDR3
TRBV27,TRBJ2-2,CASRTGGSGGELFF
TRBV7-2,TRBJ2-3,CASIIPGDGTDTQYF
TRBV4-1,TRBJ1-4,CASLNPGSGNEKLFF
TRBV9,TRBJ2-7,CASSASGRNYEQYF
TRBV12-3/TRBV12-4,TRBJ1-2,CASSSGGRGDYGYTF
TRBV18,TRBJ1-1,CASSPDPQGNTEAFF
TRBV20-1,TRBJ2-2,CSARAWRDTGELFF
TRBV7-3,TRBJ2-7,CASSLLGTGGYEQYF
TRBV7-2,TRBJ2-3,CASSLGDGWGTDTQYF
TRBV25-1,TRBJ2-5,CASSESGLGGETQYF
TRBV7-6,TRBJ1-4,CASSPMTGDEKLFF
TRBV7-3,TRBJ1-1,CASSYVDRGRAFF
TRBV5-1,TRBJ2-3,CASSTTDGNTDTQYF
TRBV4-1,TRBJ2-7,CASSHRPGQASYEQYF
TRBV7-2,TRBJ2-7,CASSPPSGYEQYF
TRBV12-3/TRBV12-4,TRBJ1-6,CASSLGQAYNSPIHF
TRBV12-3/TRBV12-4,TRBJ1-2,CASSSGTLNYGYTF
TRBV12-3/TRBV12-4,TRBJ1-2,CASSLVTGGYGYTF
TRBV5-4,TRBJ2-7,CASSPAGGPVEQYF
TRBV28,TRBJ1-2,CASSFEGVVGYGYTF